The 23 T cell receptor beta chains below were found in one sample sequenced in a study of T-cell memory formation after mild COVID-19. TCRdb recomputed calls from the 5' RACE reads with MiXCR, one row per CDR3 protein. This sample has about 410,000 distinct CDR3 sequences, with less than 25% found just once. Sequences were obtained from PBMCs or a T cell subset sorted from them (not recorded which). All receptors derive from an adult woman who had mild COVID-19 (a few samples of this study predate the infection). Cell type and time point are not known.

This clonotype was seen a few times. The genes are TRBV6-1 and TRBJ1-2; no firm D call. The germline V and J ends were trimmed by 6 bases and 0 bases, with 11 bases remaining between them. The CDR3 totals 14 residues. Germline V lookup: CDR1 MNHNS, CDR2 SASEGT. The CDR3 here is CASRKEGTNYGYTF. The CDR3 bases are TGTGCCAGCAGGAAAGAGGGAACTAACTATGGCTACACCTTC.

This clonotype has at least ten counts. The chain links TRBV18 to TRBJ1-1; a possible D gene is TRBD1 (5 bases). Germline V gene lookup returns CDR1 KGHSH and CDR2 LQKENI. This CDR3 is built from 14 residues. V was pared by 3 bases and J by 4 bases, with 12 bases between. CDR3 amino acids: CASSPDSVATEAFF. The DNA of the CDR3 is TGTGCCAGCTCACCCGACAGTGTGGCCACTGAAGCTTTCTTT.

V usage is TRBV7-8 and J usage is TRBJ2-2; the match to TRBD2 covers 7 bases. The CDR3 spans 16 residues. With V trimmed by 5 bases and J by 1 base, 7 bases remained unmatched. Germline V gene data show CDR1 as SGHVS and CDR2 as FQNEAQ. The DNA of the CDR3 is TGTGCCAGCAGCGTGCCATGGGGGGGGAACACCGGGGAGCTGTTTTTT. Protein sequence: CASSVPWGGNTGELFF.

This clonotype was detected only a few times. J is TRBJ1-1 and V is TRBV5-5; 7 bases line up with TRBD1. The germline gives CDR1 SGHKS, CDR2 YYEKEE (reference sequence). The CDR3 consists of 14 residues. J was trimmed by 7 bases and V by 4 bases; bases with no gene match: 10. Here the CDR3 DNA reads TGTGCCAGCAGCGTGGGGACAGTTCCGAGTGAAGCTTTCTTT. Amino acid sequence: CASSVGTVPSEAFF.

This clonotype was detected a few times. This chain links TRBV7-2 with TRBJ2-1; D is tentatively TRBD1 or TRBD2 (5 bases each). CDR1 SGHTA and CDR2 FQGNSA come from the germline V gene. The CDR3 has 15 amino acids. V dropped 5 bases and J dropped 9 bases, with 20 bases sitting between them. DNA of the CDR3: TGTGCCAGCAGCCCAGAGGGACGCGGGTTAAGTGAGCAGTTCTTC. It yields the protein CASSPEGRGLSEQFF.

The chain has TRBV6-5 and TRBJ2-3; D gene uncertain. CDR3 length: 12 amino acids. Trimming cost V 5 bases and J 5 bases, with 8 bases left between them. The germline V gene encodes CDR1 MNHEY and CDR2 SVGAGI. This CDR3 reads CASSRDRDTQYF. DNA for the CDR3: TGTGCCAGCAGTCGCGACCGAGATACGCAGTATTTT.

This chain links TRBV15 with TRBJ2-5; no reliable D call. The germline gives CDR1 LNHNV, CDR2 YYDKDF (reference sequence). V lost 0 bases to trimming and J lost 5 bases, with 10 bases between them. CDR3 length: 14 residues. CDR3 protein: CATSRDRKVETQYF. CDR3 sequence (DNA): TGTGCCACCAGCAGAGATCGGAAGGTGGAGACCCAGTACTTC.

The rearrangement links TRBV7-3 to TRBJ2-7, with 9 bases matching TRBD1. The length of the CDR3 is 16 residues. Germline trimming cut 4 bases from V and 6 bases from J; bases unmatched to any gene: 13. Per the germline V gene, CDR1 is SGHTA and CDR2 is FQGTGA. The CDR3 spells CASSSRPGQGMSEQYF. DNA of the CDR3: TGTGCCAGCAGCTCTCGACCGGGACAGGGAATGTCCGAGCAGTACTTC. Variable domain in full (rest from reference TRBV7-3 and TRBJ2-7): GAGVSQTPSNKVTEKGKYVELRCDPISGHTALYWYRQSLGQGPEFLIYFQGTGAADDSGLPNDRFFAVRPEGSVSTLKIQRTERGDSAVYLCASSSRPGQGMSEQYFGPGTRLTVT.

This clonotype was detected only a few times. The rearrangement uses TRBV29-1 and TRBJ1-2; D is perhaps TRBD1 (5 bases). Trimming removed 0 bases from V and 3 bases from J, with 11 bases in between. CDR3 size: 14 residues. Germline V CDR1 and CDR2: SQVTM, ANQGSEA. The CDR3 DNA follows: TGCAGCGTTGAAGATCAGGGCGCGGACTATGGCTACACCTTC. Translating it yields CSVEDQGADYGYTF.

This clonotype was picked up one time. DNA of the CDR3: TGCGCCAGCAGCTTGACCCAGGGCGTGAACACTGAAGCTTTCTTT. As protein: CASSLTQGVNTEAFF. V is TRBV5-1 and J is TRBJ1-1; D might be TRBD1 (5 bases). The germline V gene has CDR1 SGHRS and CDR2 YFSETQ. The CDR3 has 15 residues. V shed 1 base and J shed 0 bases, with 10 bases lying between them.

The rearrangement links TRBV18 to TRBJ2-1; TRBD1 matches 9 bases. Germline V gives CDR1 KGHSH, CDR2 LQKENI. The ends lost 1 base at V and 8 bases at J; junction bases unmatched: 6. The CDR3 has 15 residues. CDR3 sequence reads: CASSPQQGASDEQFF. In DNA, the CDR3 is TGTGCCAGCTCACCACAACAGGGGGCGTCCGATGAGCAGTTCTTC.

This clonotype is a singleton in its sample. The chain has TRBV30 and TRBJ1-1; D is unclear. The length of the CDR3 is 13 residues. Germline V gene data show CDR1 as GTSNPN and CDR2 as SVGIG (reference sequence). Deletions cut 5 bases from V and 0 bases from J, with 10 bases between. The CDR3 region has the DNA TGTGCCTGGGGGGAAGTTGTGAACACTGAAGCTTTCTTT. As protein: CAWGEVVNTEAFF.

This chain links TRBV25-1 with TRBJ1-1; 7 bases are a match to TRBD1. J lost 3 bases, V lost 4 bases, and 11 bases had no gene match. The CDR3 spans 16 residues. Germline CDR1 reads MGHDK; CDR2 reads SYGVNS. The chain's CDR3 is CASSAPVQGSHTEAFF. The CDR3, as DNA: TGTGCCAGCAGTGCCCCAGTACAGGGGTCCCACACTGAAGCTTTCTTT.

This clonotype appeared a few times. V and J are TRBV5-1 and TRBJ1-3, with 8 bases that match TRBD1. In germline, CDR1 is SGHRS, CDR2 YFSETQ. This CDR3 region has 14 residues. Germline trimming cut 6 bases from V and 4 bases from J; bases unmatched to any gene: 6. The DNA for the CDR3 is TGCGCCAGCACCGGGGGACAGGACGGAAACACCATATATTTT. Protein: CASTGGQDGNTIYF.

The chain is built from TRBV4-3 and TRBJ2-2; D possibly corresponds to TRBD2 (5 bases). Per the germline V gene, CDR1 is LGHNA and CDR2 is YSLEER. The V gene lost 3 bases and the J gene lost 8 bases, with 10 bases spanning the gap. This CDR3 has 13 residues. The CDR3 here is CASSQSGLGELFF. The CDR3 bases are TGCGCCAGCAGCCAGAGCGGACTGGGGGAGCTGTTTTTT.

The chain combines TRBV7-9 with TRBJ1-4; no definite D call. V lost 3 bases to trimming and J lost 0 bases, with 8 bases between them. Germline CDR1 SEHNR, CDR2 FQNEAQ (reference sequence). The CDR3 has 15 amino acids. Here the CDR3 reads CASSFRETTNEKLFF. In nucleotides, the CDR3 is TGTGCCAGCAGCTTCCGGGAAACAACTAATGAAAAACTGTTTTTT.

V and J are TRBV5-6 and TRBJ1-2, with 9 bases identical to TRBD1. Per germline, CDR1 SGHDT and CDR2 YYEEEE. The CDR3 has 16 amino acids. V gave up 3 bases and J gave up 1 base; unmatched junction bases: 7. The CDR3 loop is CASSSRDRAYNYGYTF. For the CDR3, the DNA is TGTGCCAGCAGCTCCCGGGACAGGGCTTATAACTATGGCTACACCTTC. Drawing the rest from reference TRBV5-6 and TRBJ1-2, the complete variable domain is DAGVTQSPTHLIKTRGQQVTLRCSPKSGHDTVSWYQQALGQGPQFIFQYYEEEERQRGNFPDRFSGHQFPNYSSELNVNALLLGDSALYLCASSSRDRAYNYGYTFGSGTRLTVV.

Only one count was recorded for this clonotype. The chain couples TRBV14 to TRBJ1-2, with a weak D call TRBD1 (5 bases). With 4 bases removed from V and 8 bases from J, the gap between germline ends came to 20 bases. Germline V CDR1 and CDR2: SGHDN, FVKESK. This CDR3 is 15 amino acids long. The CDR3, as DNA: TGTGCCAGCAGCCCTATTAACCAGGCAGGGTGGGGCTACACCTTC. Protein product: CASSPINQAGWGYTF.

This clonotype has only a few counts. The rearrangement uses TRBV5-1 and TRBJ2-7; 10 nucleotides align to TRBD1. V was clipped by 0 bases and J by 1 base; unmatched bases: 4. The CDR3 totals 16 residues. Germline CDR1 and CDR2: SGHRS and YFSETQ. CDR3 nucleotides: TGCGCCAGCAGCTTGGCCGGGACAGGGGTGTCCTACGAGCAGTACTTC. Amino acid sequence: CASSLAGTGVSYEQYF.

This chain joins TRBV7-9 and TRBJ2-1; D remains unclear. The CDR3 spans 15 residues. V was shortened by 4 bases and J by 8 bases, with 18 bases between the two germline ends. The germline V gene encodes CDR1 SEHNR and CDR2 FQNEAQ (reference sequence). CDR3: CASSSGLPFVYEQFF. The CDR3 DNA reads TGTGCCAGCAGCTCCGGCCTACCATTCGTCTATGAGCAGTTCTTC.

The table lists this clonotype with a few counts. J is TRBJ2-5 and V is TRBV28; 10 positions match TRBD1. Unmatched junction bases numbered 1, after V lost 7 bases and J lost 2 bases. The CDR3 runs 13 residues. CDR1 is MDHEN, CDR2 SYDVKM, per germline. The CDR3 sequence is CASKGQGQETQYF. The CDR3 DNA sequence: TGTGCCAGCAAGGGACAGGGGCAAGAGACCCAGTACTTC.

This clonotype was seen just once. CDR3 protein: CASSYGTSGISGPSDEQFF. The CDR3 region has the DNA TGTGCCAGCAGTTACGGGACTAGCGGGATTTCGGGGCCGAGCGATGAGCAGTTCTTC. The rearrangement uses TRBV12-3 or TRBV12-4 and TRBJ2-1; 13 nucleotides align to TRBD2. This CDR3 spans 19 amino acids. V trimming: 4 bases; J trimming: 8 bases; junction bases outside the gene matches: 17.

The table lists this clonotype with a count of one. The chain carries TRBV9 and TRBJ1-2; 8 positions agree with TRBD1. Trimming took 4 bases from V and 11 from J; bases not matched to a gene: 13. Germline V CDR1 and CDR2: SGDLS, YYNGEE. The length of the CDR3 is 14 residues. CDR3 residues: CASSPSPGQVLYTF. The CDR3 DNA reads TGTGCCAGCAGCCCTAGCCCGGGACAGGTCTTGTACACCTTC.